The clone carrying this TCR beta chain was detected ten times or more. Its antigen is not identified. The source of the sample is a study of T cell repertoires in cytomegalovirus infection. Study-wide context: Indicated by public TCR beta signatures were CMV infection and matching HLA type.

TCRdb itself ran the reads through MiXCR, one entry per CDR3 protein. The table includes about 890,000 distinct CDR3 sequences, around 30% detected once. Regarding the study as a whole: Across the ex vivo response, the dominant clonotypes were HLA-C-restricted CMV-specific TCR beta clonotypes.

This CDR3 region has 16 residues. In germline, CDR1 is SGHVS, CDR2 FNYEAQ. Deletions cut 1 base from V and 0 bases from J, with 13 bases between. The input for sequencing was cultured CD8+ T cells from PBMCs, taken from culture after CMV antigen stimulation. The rearrangement uses TRBV7-6 and TRBJ2-7; D is possibly TRBD1 (5 bases). This clonotype was obtained from a human donor in good health (CMV status not recorded). Some clones in this sample may be carry-over from other donors' samples. The CDR3: CASSLGQSYGSYEQYF. The CDR3 DNA follows: TGTGCCAGCAGCTTAGGACAGTCGTACGGCTCCTACGAGCAGTACTTC.